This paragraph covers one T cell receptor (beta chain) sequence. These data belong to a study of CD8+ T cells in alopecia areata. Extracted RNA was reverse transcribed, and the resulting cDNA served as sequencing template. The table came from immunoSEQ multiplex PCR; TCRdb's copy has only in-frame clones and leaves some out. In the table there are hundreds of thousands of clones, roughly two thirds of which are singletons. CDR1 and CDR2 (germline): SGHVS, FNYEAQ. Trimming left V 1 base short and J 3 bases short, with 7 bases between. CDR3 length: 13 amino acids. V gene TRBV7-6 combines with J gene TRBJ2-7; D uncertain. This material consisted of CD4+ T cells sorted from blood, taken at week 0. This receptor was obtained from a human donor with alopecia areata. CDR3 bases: TGTGCCAGCAGCTTAGGGCCGTTCTACGAGCAGTACTTC. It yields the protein CASSLGPFYEQYF.